This is a list of T cell receptor beta chains from one sample in a study of blood T cell repertoires in COVID-19. Assay: immunoSEQ multiplex PCR; the TCRdb copy retains only in-frame clones and omits some. The data contain a few hundred thousand clones, approximately 85% of them singletons. The sample comprised peripheral blood. The source is a woman in her 50s with acute or convalescent COVID-19. Both conserved end residues are part of each CDR3. D genes are given only for firm matches. Expanded clones are given a class, and other clones once, few, many or no size at all.

>TRBJ2-5|TRBV12-3/TRBV12-4|-|-
CASSSLGRETQYF
TGTGCCAGCAGTTCTTTGGGGCGTGAGACCCAGTACTTC
>TRBJ2-1|TRBV14|TRBD2|-
CASSRTSGSSHEQFF
TGTGCCAGCAGCCGGACTAGCGGGAGTTCCCATGAGCAGTTCTTC
>TRBJ2-7|TRBV11-2|-|-
CASRPMMAGRDSEQYF
TGTGCCAGCAGACCTATGATGGCAGGAAGAGATAGCGAGCAGTACTTC
>TRBJ1-5|TRBV10-3|TRBD1|-
CAIADRDGESPQHF
TGTGCCATCGCTGACAGGGATGGCGAATCACCCCAGCATTTT
>TRBJ2-3|TRBV2|TRBD2|once
CASSGLAGGSDTQYF
TGTGCCAGCAGTGGGCTAGCGGGAGGTTCAGATACGCAGTATTTT
>TRBJ1-1|TRBV28|TRBD1|-
CASSYRGRGTEAFF
TGTGCCAGCAGTTACAGGGGTCGGGGCACTGAAGCTTTCTTT
>TRBJ2-2|TRBV5-6|-|-
CASSLRQAGNTGELFF
TGTGCCAGCAGCTTGCGACAGGCGGGGAACACCGGGGAGCTGTTTTTT
>TRBJ2-3|TRBV7-9|TRBD1|-
CASSLVRTGSDSTDTQYF
TGTGCCAGCAGCTTAGTTCGGACAGGGTCTGATTCCACAGATACGCAGTATTTT
>TRBJ2-7|TRBV5-1|-|-
CASSLEGVREQYF
TGCGCCAGCAGCTTGGAAGGGGTTCGGGAGCAGTACTTC
>TRBJ1-5|TRBV16|-|-
CASSQGRDRQPQHF
TGTGCCAGCAGCCAAGGGAGGGATCGGCAGCCCCAGCATTTT
>TRBJ1-1|TRBV25-1|TRBD1|-
CASRPNRGLGGEAFF
TGTGCCAGCAGACCAAACAGGGGGCTTGGCGGTGAAGCTTTCTTT
>TRBJ1-5|TRBV24-1|TRBD1|-
CATSETGVNQPQHF
TGTGCCACCAGTGAGACAGGGGTCAATCAGCCCCAGCATTTT
>TRBJ2-5|TRBV11-1|TRBD1|-
CASSPGQGSQETQYF
TGTGCCAGCAGCCCGGGACAGGGAAGCCAAGAGACCCAGTACTTC
>TRBJ2-2|TRBV7-2|TRBD2|-
CASSLGGRAISTGELFF
TGTGCCAGCAGCTTAGGCGGGAGGGCCATCAGCACCGGGGAGCTGTTTTTT
>TRBJ1-2|TRBV6-5|TRBD1|-
CASSWDRDYGYTF
TGTGCCAGCAGCTGGGACAGGGACTATGGCTACACCTTC
>TRBJ2-7|TRBV7-9|TRBD1|-
CASSLTGGRSYEQYF
TGTGCCAGCAGCCTTACAGGGGGCAGGAGCTACGAGCAGTACTTC
>TRBJ2-7|TRBV18|TRBD2|-
CASSPQRDAYEQYF
TGTGCCAGCTCACCACAGCGGGACGCCTACGAGCAGTACTTC
>TRBJ2-7|TRBV11-2|-|-
CASSLGVRYEQYF
TGTGCCAGCAGCTTAGGCGTGCGGTACGAGCAGTACTTC
>TRBJ1-5|TRBV6-5|-|-
CASVVGFYSNQPQHF
TGTGCCAGCGTGGTCGGGTTTTATAGCAATCAGCCCCAGCATTTT
>TRBJ2-2|TRBV27|-|-
CASNGEWNTGELFF
TGTGCCAGCAACGGGGAATGGAACACCGGGGAGCTGTTTTTT
>TRBJ2-7|TRBV7-9|-|-
CASSALASLTYEQYF
TGTGCCAGCAGCGCGCTGGCTAGCCTAACCTACGAGCAGTACTTC
>TRBJ2-1|TRBV28|-|few
CASSFFSVLEQFF
TGTGCCAGCAGTTTCTTCAGTGTCCTGGAGCAGTTCTTC
>TRBJ1-1|TRBV7-2|-|-
CASTPGRVNTEAFF
TGTGCCAGCACCCCCGGGCGGGTGAACACTGAAGCTTTCTTT
>TRBJ2-3|TRBV30|TRBD2|-
CAWTPAGGTQYF
TGTGCCTGGACCCCAGCGGGAGGGACGCAGTATTTT
>TRBJ1-1|TRBV5-1|TRBD1|-
CASSLTGTAEAFF
TGCGCCAGCAGCTTGACCGGGACAGCCGAAGCTTTCTTT
>TRBJ2-7|TRBV6-5|-|-
CASRATGRFYEQYF
TGTGCCAGCAGAGCGACAGGGAGGTTTTACGAGCAGTACTTC
>TRBJ1-6|TRBV2|TRBD1|-
CASRKPTGEGSPLHF
TGTGCCAGCCGTAAACCGACAGGGGAGGGTTCACCCCTCCACTTT
>TRBJ1-5|TRBV6-5|-|-
CASMMTDTMHF
TGTGCCAGCATGATGACAGATACGATGCATTTT
>TRBJ2-5|TRBV5-4|TRBD2|-
CASSLISGQETQYF
TGTGCCAGCAGCTTGATTAGCGGGCAAGAGACCCAGTACTTC
>TRBJ2-1|TRBV29-1|-|-
CSVDGLANEQFF
TGCAGCGTTGACGGGCTAGCCAATGAGCAGTTCTTC
>TRBJ2-1|TRBV28|TRBD2|-
CASRGSGPVSLAGGTNEQFF
TGTGCCAGCAGGGGGTCGGGACCGGTTTCTTTAGCGGGCGGTACCAATGAGCAGTTCTTC
>TRBJ2-3|TRBV30|-|-
CAWVRQPMDTQYF
TGTGCCTGGGTAAGACAGCCCATGGATACGCAGTATTTT
>TRBJ1-1|TRBV28|-|once
CASSLRGYRNTEAFF
TGTGCCAGCAGTTTAAGGGGATATAGGAACACTGAAGCTTTCTTT
>TRBJ2-2|TRBV11-2|-|-
CASSSSWMGAGELFF
TGTGCCAGCAGCTCCTCATGGATGGGCGCCGGGGAGCTGTTTTTT
>TRBJ2-7|TRBV9|TRBD2|-
CASSVGLAGGAYEQYF
TGTGCCAGCAGCGTAGGGCTAGCGGGGGGAGCCTACGAGCAGTACTTC
>TRBJ1-1|TRBV4-1|-|-
CASSQEPGLGTEAFF
TGCGCCAGCAGCCAAGAACCGGGGTTAGGGACTGAAGCTTTCTTT
>TRBJ2-7|TRBV7-3|-|-
CASSSGLSSIDEQYF
TGTGCCAGCAGCTCCGGACTTTCTAGCATAGACGAGCAGTACTTC
>TRBJ2-1|TRBV2|-|once
CASSEGGGREQFF
TGTGCCAGCAGTGAAGGGGGGGGGCGGGAGCAGTTCTTC
>TRBJ2-7|TRBV5-1|TRBD2|few
CASSLRAETSVRTYEQYF
TGCGCCAGCAGCTTGAGGGCAGAGACTAGCGTCAGAACCTACGAGCAGTACTTC
>TRBJ1-2|TRBV11-2|-|-
CASSYGVYGYTF
TGTGCCAGCAGCTACGGGGTCTATGGCTACACCTTC
>TRBJ2-1|TRBV15|TRBD2|-
CATSSLLAGGSYNEQFF
TGTGCCACCAGCAGTCTACTAGCGGGAGGCTCCTACAATGAGCAGTTCTTC
>TRBJ2-7|TRBV19|-|-
CASSIFGSGYEQYF
TGTGCCAGTAGTATTTTCGGGTCCGGCTACGAGCAGTACTTC
>TRBJ2-7|TRBV4-1|TRBD2|-
CASSQVSERENEQYF
TGCGCCAGCAGCCAAGTCAGCGAGCGGGAAAACGAGCAGTACTTC
>TRBJ2-2|TRBV7-3|TRBD2|-
CASSLRLAGVDGELFF
TGTGCCAGCAGCTTACGACTAGCGGGAGTGGACGGGGAGCTGTTTTTT
>TRBJ1-4|TRBV9|TRBD1|-
CASSLSGTGGEKLFF
TGTGCCAGCAGCTTAAGCGGGACAGGGGGGGAAAAACTGTTTTTT